These T cell receptor beta chains were read from a single sample in a study of blood T cell repertoires in COVID-19. The assay was immunoSEQ multiplex PCR, and TCRdb's table has in-frame clones only and misses some. Counted here are fewer than 250,000 clones, around 90% occurring once; the ten biggest clones make up 0.8% to 0.95%. The material sequenced was peripheral blood. The origin of the receptors is a man in his thirties or forties with COVID-19, enrolled during active disease. Each CDR3 is given with its conserved first and last residue. A D gene is named only where the DNA matches it firmly. For some rows the clone size is stated as once, few or many, or as a class when expanded; others skip it.

D gene,J gene,clone size,V gene,CDR3 protein,CDR3 DNA
TRBD1,TRBJ1-5,NA,TRBV30,CAWSGDRVVNQPQHF,TGTGCCTGGAGTGGGGACAGGGTAGTCAATCAGCCCCAGCATTTT
TRBD2,TRBJ2-1,NA,TRBV5-3,CARSPGTRDQGQFF,TGTGCCAGAAGCCCCGGGACTAGAGATCAAGGGCAGTTCTTC
NA,TRBJ1-1,NA,TRBV28,CASSLSGPGNTEAFF,TGTGCCAGCAGTTTGTCTGGGCCAGGCAACACTGAAGCTTTCTTT
TRBD1,TRBJ2-5,NA,TRBV4-1,CASSQTGGGRETQYF,TGCGCCAGCAGCCAGACAGGGGGCGGCAGAGAGACCCAGTACTTC
NA,TRBJ1-2,once,TRBV19,CASNMLGGSYGYTF,TGTGCCAGTAACATGTTAGGGGGTTCCTATGGCTACACCTTC
TRBD1,TRBJ1-5,NA,TRBV4-1,CASSPIDRGNQPQHF,TGCGCCAGCAGCCCTATCGACAGGGGCAATCAGCCCCAGCATTTT
NA,TRBJ1-4,NA,TRBV19,CASSIVRGSNEKLFF,TGTGCCAGTAGTATCGTCCGAGGGTCTAATGAAAAACTGTTTTTT
NA,TRBJ1-2,NA,TRBV5-1,CASSLAVSTDGYTF,TGCGCCAGCAGCTTGGCCGTCTCAACAGATGGCTACACCTTC
TRBD1,TRBJ1-3,once,TRBV7-3,CASSLTGDRVSGNTIYF,TGTGCCAGCAGCTTAACGGGCGACAGGGTCTCTGGAAACACCATATATTTT
NA,TRBJ1-5,NA,TRBV4-1,CASSQGYSTNQPQHF,TGCGCCAGCAGCCAAGGTTACAGCACAAATCAGCCCCAGCATTTT
NA,TRBJ2-3,NA,TRBV27,CASRRPGWTDTQYF,TGTGCCAGCCGAAGACCAGGGTGGACAGATACGCAGTATTTT
NA,TRBJ1-4,NA,TRBV18,CASSPFGGGYQIIDEKLFF,TGTGCCAGCTCACCCTTCGGGGGAGGGTATCAAATTATCGATGAAAAACTGTTTTTT
TRBD1,TRBJ1-6,NA,TRBV19,CASRPGQGNSPLHF,TGTGCCAGTAGGCCGGGACAGGGGAATTCACCCCTCCACTTT
TRBD1,TRBJ1-2,once,TRBV13,CASSNTGVNYGYTF,TGTGCCAGCAGCAACACAGGGGTTAACTATGGCTACACCTTC
TRBD2,TRBJ2-7,NA,TRBV5-4,CASSLTKTSGKYSYEQYF,TGTGCCAGCAGCTTGACTAAAACTAGCGGGAAGTACTCCTACGAGCAGTACTTC
NA,TRBJ1-6,NA,TRBV5-6,CASSLNRFPTNSPLHF,TGTGCCAGCAGCTTGAATCGATTCCCCACAAATTCACCCCTCCACTTT
NA,TRBJ1-3,NA,TRBV19,CASRTRQPGRNTIYF,TGTGCCAGTAGAACTAGGCAACCTGGACGAAACACCATATATTTT
TRBD1,TRBJ1-3,NA,TRBV30,CAWSPFYLQGASWGNTIYF,TGTGCCTGGAGCCCCTTCTATCTGCAGGGGGCGAGTTGGGGAAACACCATATATTTT
NA,TRBJ2-7,NA,TRBV5-6,CASSSGWRYEQYF,TGTGCCAGCAGCTCAGGGTGGCGGTACGAGCAGTACTTC
TRBD1,TRBJ1-2,NA,TRBV5-5,CASSLAISTGAYGYTF,TGTGCCAGCAGCTTGGCCATATCAACAGGGGCCTATGGCTACACCTTC
TRBD1,TRBJ2-2,NA,TRBV9,CASSITPGQGDTGELFF,TGTGCCAGCAGCATCACCCCGGGACAGGGTGATACCGGGGAGCTGTTTTTT
TRBD1,TRBJ2-7,NA,TRBV7-3,CASSSSGTGLTEQYF,TGTGCCAGCAGCTCTTCCGGGACAGGCCTTACCGAGCAGTACTTC
TRBD1,TRBJ2-2,NA,TRBV30,CAWRDEGQGDTGELFF,TGTGCCTGGAGGGACGAAGGACAGGGGGACACCGGGGAGCTGTTTTTT
NA,TRBJ1-3,NA,TRBV5-1,CASSLDQGPGNTIYF,TGCGCCAGCAGCTTGGACCAGGGGCCTGGAAACACCATATATTTT
NA,TRBJ1-1,NA,TRBV3-1/TRBV3-2,CASRVGHLNTEAFF,TGTGCCAGCAGAGTTGGACATTTGAACACTGAAGCTTTCTTT
TRBD1,TRBJ1-2,NA,TRBV4-1,CASSQGTGPANYGYTF,TGCGCCAGCAGCCAAGGGACAGGGCCAGCTAACTATGGCTACACCTTC
TRBD1,TRBJ1-1,NA,TRBV12-3/TRBV12-4,CASSSSDRPRAFF,TGTGCCAGCAGTTCCTCGGACAGGCCGAGGGCTTTCTTT
NA,TRBJ1-2,NA,TRBV30,CAWSSARTSYTF,TGTGCCTGGAGTAGCGCGCGGACTAGCTACACCTTC
TRBD1,TRBJ1-5,NA,TRBV19,CASSISRGSNQPQHF,TGTGCCAGTAGTATTAGCAGGGGGAGCAATCAGCCCCAGCATTTT
NA,TRBJ1-2,NA,TRBV9,CASSPLLTGTYGYTF,TGTGCCAGCAGCCCACTCTTGACAGGAACCTATGGCTACACCTTC
TRBD1,TRBJ1-6,NA,TRBV7-9,CASTPLETGLSSPLHF,TGTGCCAGCACCCCCCTGGAGACAGGGTTATCGTCACCCCTCCACTTT
TRBD1,TRBJ2-3,NA,TRBV18,CASSPKGQGDADTQYF,TGTGCCAGCTCACCAAAGGGGCAGGGGGACGCAGATACGCAGTATTTT
TRBD2,TRBJ2-1,NA,TRBV29-1,CSVGGGLANEQFF,TGCAGCGTTGGAGGAGGACTAGCCAATGAGCAGTTCTTC
TRBD1,TRBJ1-1,few,TRBV5-1,CASSLPGGEGVGAFF,TGCGCCAGCAGCTTGCCAGGGGGCGAGGGGGTTGGAGCTTTCTTT
NA,TRBJ1-1,NA,TRBV23-1,CASSPGFDVNTEAFF,TGCGCCAGCAGTCCAGGATTCGACGTGAACACTGAAGCTTTCTTT
TRBD1,TRBJ2-7,NA,TRBV5-1,CASSLGGQVPYEQYF,TGCGCCAGCAGCTTGGGGGGACAGGTCCCCTACGAGCAGTACTTC
TRBD1,TRBJ1-2,few,TRBV4-1,CASSQVQGGNYGYTF,TGCGCCAGCAGCCAAGTACAGGGGGGGAACTATGGCTACACCTTC
NA,TRBJ1-3,once,TRBV3-1/TRBV3-2,CASSQGQARGRNTIYF,TGTGCCAGCAGCCAAGGCCAGGCCAGGGGTCGAAACACCATATATTTT
NA,TRBJ1-6,NA,TRBV3-1/TRBV3-2,CASSQSDYYNSPLHF,TGTGCCAGCAGCCAGTCGGACTATTATAATTCACCCCTCCACTTT
TRBD1,TRBJ1-5,NA,TRBV6-5,CASRTDRGYQPQHF,TGTGCCAGCAGGACGGACAGGGGCTATCAGCCCCAGCATTTT
TRBD1,TRBJ1-1,NA,TRBV5-5,CASSRSLPGGGNTEAFF,TGTGCCAGCAGCCGCTCCCTGCCAGGGGGTGGGAACACTGAAGCTTTCTTT
NA,TRBJ1-1,NA,TRBV6-1,CASSMGGLRNTEAFF,TGTGCCAGCAGTATGGGGGGGCTAAGGAACACTGAAGCTTTCTTT
TRBD1,TRBJ2-7,NA,TRBV3-1/TRBV3-2,CASSENRGVGQYF,TGTGCCAGCAGCGAAAACAGGGGCGTGGGGCAGTACTTC
TRBD1,TRBJ2-6,NA,TRBV7-9,CASSRSQGAVNNVLTF,TGTGCCAGCAGCAGATCACAGGGGGCAGTGAATAACGTCCTGACTTTC
NA,TRBJ2-4,NA,TRBV6-5,CASRAPRVDIQYF,TGTGCGAGCAGGGCCCCCCGGGTCGACATTCAGTACTTC
TRBD1,TRBJ1-5,NA,TRBV19,CASRTGTGTPQSQHF,TGTGCCAGTAGGACCGGGACAGGGACCCCTCAATCCCAGCATTTT
TRBD1,TRBJ1-3,NA,TRBV27,CASKGQGAGNTIYF,TGTGCCAGCAAGGGACAGGGGGCTGGAAACACCATATATTTT
TRBD2,TRBJ2-7,NA,TRBV9,CASSVSGGASYEQYF,TGTGCCAGCAGCGTTAGCGGGGGGGCCTCCTACGAGCAGTACTTC
TRBD1,TRBJ2-7,NA,TRBV19,CASSIKGDRGPYEQYF,TGTGCCAGTAGTATCAAGGGGGACAGGGGGCCCTACGAGCAGTACTTC
TRBD1,TRBJ2-7,NA,TRBV2,CASTRAPGQGAYEQYF,TGTGCCAGCACCCGAGCTCCGGGACAGGGAGCCTACGAGCAGTACTTC
NA,TRBJ1-5,NA,TRBV6-1,CASSEQAYNQPQHF,TGTGCCAGCAGTGAACAAGCTTACAATCAGCCCCAGCATTTT
NA,TRBJ1-6,once,TRBV9,CASSVGPSRGYNSPLHF,TGTGCCAGCAGCGTAGGGCCCTCTCGAGGCTATAATTCACCCCTCCACTTT
NA,TRBJ1-2,NA,TRBV30,CAWSPGLIKPYGYTF,TGTGCCTGGAGTCCGGGACTAATAAAGCCCTATGGCTACACCTTC
TRBD1,TRBJ2-5,NA,TRBV3-1/TRBV3-2,CASSQGGQQETQYF,TGTGCCAGCAGCCAAGGGGGACAGCAAGAGACCCAGTACTTC
TRBD2,TRBJ2-2,NA,TRBV18,CASSPSGLAGLELFF,TGTGCCAGCTCACCTTCGGGACTAGCTGGGTTGGAGCTGTTTTTT
TRBD1,TRBJ1-2,NA,TRBV5-1,CASSYGQGADYGYTF,TGCGCCAGCAGCTACGGACAGGGGGCAGACTATGGCTACACCTTC
TRBD2,TRBJ2-5,NA,TRBV29-1,CSVEGLAGGIQETQYF,TGCAGCGTTGAGGGGCTAGCGGGGGGCATCCAAGAGACCCAGTACTTC
TRBD1,TRBJ2-7,NA,TRBV5-6,CASSFPGTGHYEQYF,TGTGCCAGCAGCTTTCCCGGGACAGGGCACTACGAGCAGTACTTC